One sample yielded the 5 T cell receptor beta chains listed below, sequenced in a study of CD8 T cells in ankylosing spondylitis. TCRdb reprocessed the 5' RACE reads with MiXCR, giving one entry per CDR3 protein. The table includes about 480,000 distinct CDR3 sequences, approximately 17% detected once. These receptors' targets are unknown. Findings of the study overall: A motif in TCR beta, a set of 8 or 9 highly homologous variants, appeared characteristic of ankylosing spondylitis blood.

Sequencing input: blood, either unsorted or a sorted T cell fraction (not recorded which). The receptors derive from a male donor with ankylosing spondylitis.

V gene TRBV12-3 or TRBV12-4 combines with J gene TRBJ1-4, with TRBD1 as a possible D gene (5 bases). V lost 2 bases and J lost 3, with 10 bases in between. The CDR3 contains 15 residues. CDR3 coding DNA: TGTGCCAGCAGTTTAACCGGGGGGGCTAATGAAAAACTGTTTTTT. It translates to CASSLTGGANEKLFF.

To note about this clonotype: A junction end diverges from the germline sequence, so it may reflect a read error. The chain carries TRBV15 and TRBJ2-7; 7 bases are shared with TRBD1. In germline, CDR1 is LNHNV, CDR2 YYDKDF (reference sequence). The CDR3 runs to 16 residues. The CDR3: CATSRGGGAVSSEQYF. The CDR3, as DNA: TGTGCCACCAGCAGAGGAGGGGGCGCAGTCTCCTCCGAGCAGTACTTC.

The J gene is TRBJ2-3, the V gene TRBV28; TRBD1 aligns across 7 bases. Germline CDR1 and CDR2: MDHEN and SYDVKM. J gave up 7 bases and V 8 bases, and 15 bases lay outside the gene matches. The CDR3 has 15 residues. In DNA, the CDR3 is TGTGCCAGCTCTAGGCCGGGCAGGGGGTTTAATACGCAGTATTTT. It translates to CASSRPGRGFNTQYF.

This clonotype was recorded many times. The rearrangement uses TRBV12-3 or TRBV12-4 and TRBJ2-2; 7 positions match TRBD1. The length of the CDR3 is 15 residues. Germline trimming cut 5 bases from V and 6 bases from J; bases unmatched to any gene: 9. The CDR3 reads CASSPLTGTPGELFF. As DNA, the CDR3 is TGTGCCAGCAGTCCCTTGACAGGGACCCCCGGGGAGCTGTTTTTT.

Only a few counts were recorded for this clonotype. The CDR3 sequence is CSARVSEGASNQPQHF. The CDR3 DNA follows: TGCAGTGCTAGAGTCTCCGAGGGGGCTAGCAATCAGCCCCAGCATTTT. The chain is built from TRBV20-1 and TRBJ1-5; 7 bases line up with TRBD1. The CDR3 contains 16 residues. Germline V lookup: CDR1 DFQATT, CDR2 SNEGSKA (reference sequence). V lost 1 base, J lost 0 bases, and 6 bases stayed unmatched.